This T cell receptor beta chain was sequenced in a study of blood T cell repertoires in COVID-19 (dated by TCRdb to 2020 to 2021). For the study in its entirety: The collaborator samples originated in the United States, Italy and Spain and spanned the acute and convalescent phases of COVID-19. The prospective study material was composed of cDNA or gDNA derived from T cells, B-cell-depleted T cells, or PBMCs. The dataset comprised deeply sampled blood TCRbeta repertoires from subjects exposed to, actively infected with, or recovered from COVID-19. The repertoires were released in a freely available public database intended as a resource for research on the immune response to SARS-CoV-2. The samples were drawn from two sources: the first 160 participants of the ongoing ImmuneRACE study, and 1,200 or so subjects contributed by 6 global collaborators. Nearly every sample came with metadata listing a de-identified subject ID, COVID-19 status, age in years and sex. HLA class I and class II types, where available, came from metadata supplied by the sample provider rather than from assay-based typing.

In Seattle, one collaborating source enrolled patients while the infection was active and tracked those patients longitudinally over the course of disease. The collaborating institutions used their own protocols to collect whole blood in K2EDTA tubes. For TCRbeta analysis, collaborators shipped samples in one of three forms: frozen whole blood, isolated PBMCs, or DNA extracted from either of those sample types. Points on this clone: No cognate antigen has been identified for it. Base-call qualities are not available, and no considerably larger clone is one nucleotide away.

Reading the germline V gene gives CDR1 SGHDN and CDR2 FVKESK. The CDR3 covers 16 residues, taking in both the cysteine and the phenylalanine. Only CDR3 DNA remains: 48 bases, in frame from the first base. V and J lose 1 base and 3 bases, and a span of 15 bases separates them. TCRbeta CDR3 regions were amplified from genomic DNA by means of the immunoSEQ Assay, a bias-controlled multiplex PCR. In the source study's methods: The number of nucleated cells in each sample was estimated from the amplification of reference gene primers within the assay. To quantify the absolute abundance of each unique TCRbeta CDR3 rearrangement, sequence reads were collapsed and filtered. For each sample, productive Simpson clonality was calculated by taking the square root of Simpson's diversity index across productive rearrangements. TCRdb holds this immuneACCESS table with in-frame rearrangements only. Some clones are missing; in checked studies, unresolved V genes explain under half, and the rest has no known cause. D and trimming were read from the DNA, whereas the V and J calls and clone size are those reported in that table. The sample data list about 37,000 clones, and 81% of these were observed just once. The biggest ten clones account for around 3.2% of the sample.

Overall study results and their limits: How much clinical and demographic metadata was included differed by source and by participant, and the metadata was provided uncurated.

Sequencing was done on a sample of peripheral blood. The clonotype was recovered from a man aged 65-85 years with COVID-19, enrolled during active disease. The sequence is built from TRBV14 and TRBJ2-5, with an unclear D gene assignment. The CDR3 region has the sequence CASSQVKRAPKETQYF. The base sequence is TGTGCCAGCAGCCAAGTGAAGCGAGCGCCCAAAGAGACCCAGTACTTC.